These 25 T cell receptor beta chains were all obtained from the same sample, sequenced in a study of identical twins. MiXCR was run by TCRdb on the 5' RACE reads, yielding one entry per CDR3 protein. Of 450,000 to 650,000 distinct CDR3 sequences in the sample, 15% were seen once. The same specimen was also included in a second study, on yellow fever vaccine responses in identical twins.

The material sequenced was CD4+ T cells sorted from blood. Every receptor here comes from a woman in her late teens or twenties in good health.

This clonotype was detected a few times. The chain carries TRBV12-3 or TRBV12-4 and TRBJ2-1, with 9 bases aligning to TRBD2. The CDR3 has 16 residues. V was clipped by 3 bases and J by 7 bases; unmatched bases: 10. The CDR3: CASSFDHRLAGNEQFF. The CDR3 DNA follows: TGTGCCAGCAGTTTCGACCACCGGCTAGCGGGAAATGAGCAGTTCTTC.

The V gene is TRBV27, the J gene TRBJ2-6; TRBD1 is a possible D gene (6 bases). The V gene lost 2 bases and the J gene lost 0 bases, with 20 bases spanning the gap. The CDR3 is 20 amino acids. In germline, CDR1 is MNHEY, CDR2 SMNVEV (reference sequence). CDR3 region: CASSLSLGQEESSGANVLTF. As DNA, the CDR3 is TGTGCCAGCAGTTTAAGTTTGGGACAAGAAGAAAGCTCTGGGGCCAACGTCCTGACTTTC.

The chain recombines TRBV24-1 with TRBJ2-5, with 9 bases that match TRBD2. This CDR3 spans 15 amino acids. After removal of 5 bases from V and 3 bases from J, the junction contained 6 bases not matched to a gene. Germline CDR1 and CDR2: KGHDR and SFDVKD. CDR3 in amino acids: CATSGRLAGKETQYF. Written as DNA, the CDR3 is TGTGCCACCAGTGGTAGGCTAGCGGGGAAAGAGACCCAGTACTTC.

The CDR3 coding sequence is TGTGCCAGCAGCTCCCTGACAGGGGACACAGATACGCAGTATTTT. Translated, it gives CASSSLTGDTDTQYF. The rearrangement links TRBV5-5 to TRBJ2-3; the match to TRBD1 covers 8 bases. Germline assignment: CDR1 SGHKS and CDR2 YYEKEE (reference sequence). J lost 2 bases, V lost 3 bases, and 5 bases had no gene match. The CDR3 is 15 amino acids.

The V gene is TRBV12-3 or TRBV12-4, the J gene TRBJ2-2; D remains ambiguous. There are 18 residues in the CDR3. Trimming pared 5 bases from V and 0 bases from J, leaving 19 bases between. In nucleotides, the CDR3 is TGTGCCAGCAGTCGACCTTGGGTAGGGCAATCGAACACCGGGGAGCTGTTTTTT. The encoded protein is CASSRPWVGQSNTGELFF.

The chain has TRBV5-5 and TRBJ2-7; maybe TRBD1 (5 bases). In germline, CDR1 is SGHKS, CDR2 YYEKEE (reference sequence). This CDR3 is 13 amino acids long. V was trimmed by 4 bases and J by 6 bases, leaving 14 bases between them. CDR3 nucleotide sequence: TGTGCCAGCAGCATCGGCAGGGTTGGCGAGCAGTACTTC. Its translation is CASSIGRVGEQYF.

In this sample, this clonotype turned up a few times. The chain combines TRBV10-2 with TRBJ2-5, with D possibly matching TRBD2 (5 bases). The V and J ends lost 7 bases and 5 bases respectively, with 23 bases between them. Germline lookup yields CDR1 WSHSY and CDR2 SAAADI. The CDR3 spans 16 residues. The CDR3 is CASTRGSNPHGETQYF. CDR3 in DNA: TGCGCCAGCACCCGAGGGTCTAACCCTCACGGGGAGACCCAGTACTTC.

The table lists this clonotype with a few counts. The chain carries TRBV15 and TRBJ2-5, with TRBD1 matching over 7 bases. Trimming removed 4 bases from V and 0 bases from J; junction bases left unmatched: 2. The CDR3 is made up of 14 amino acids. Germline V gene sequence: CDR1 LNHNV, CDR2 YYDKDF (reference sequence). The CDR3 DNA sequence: TGTGCCACCAGCACGGGACAGAACCAAGAGACCCAGTACTTC. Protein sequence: CATSTGQNQETQYF. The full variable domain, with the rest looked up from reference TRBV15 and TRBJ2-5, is DAMVIQNPRYQVTQFGKPVTLSCSQTLNHNVMYWYQQKSSQAPKLLFHYYDKDFNNEADTPDNFQSRRPNTSFCFLDIRSPGLGDTAMYLCATSTGQNQETQYFGPGTRLLVL.

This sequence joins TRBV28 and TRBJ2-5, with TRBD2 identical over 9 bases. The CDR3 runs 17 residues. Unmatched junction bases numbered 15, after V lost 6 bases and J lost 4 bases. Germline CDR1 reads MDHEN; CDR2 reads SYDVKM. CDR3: CASRKAGGGVRRETQYF. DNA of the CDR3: TGTGCCAGCAGGAAAGCGGGGGGCGGAGTCAGGAGAGAGACCCAGTACTTC.

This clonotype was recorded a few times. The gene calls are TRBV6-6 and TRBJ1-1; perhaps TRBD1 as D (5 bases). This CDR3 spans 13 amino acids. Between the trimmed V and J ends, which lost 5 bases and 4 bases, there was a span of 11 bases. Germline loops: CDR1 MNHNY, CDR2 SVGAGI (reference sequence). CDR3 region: CASSDRESTEAFF. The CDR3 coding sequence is TGTGCCAGCAGTGACAGAGAGAGCACTGAAGCTTTCTTT.

This CDR3 is CASTRDLSDTQYF. In nucleotides, the CDR3 is TGCGCCAGCACTCGTGACCTCTCAGATACGCAGTATTTT. This chain connects TRBV5-1 to TRBJ2-3, with no clear D. CDR3 length equals 13 residues. Trimming took off 6 bases at V and 4 bases at J, with 12 bases between the two ends. CDR1 is SGHRS and CDR2 is YFSETQ in the germline V gene.

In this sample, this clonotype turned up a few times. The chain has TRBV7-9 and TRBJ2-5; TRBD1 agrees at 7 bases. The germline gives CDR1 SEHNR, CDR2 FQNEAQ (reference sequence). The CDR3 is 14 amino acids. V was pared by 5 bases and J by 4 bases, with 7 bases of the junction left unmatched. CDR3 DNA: TGTGCCAGCAGCCAGAAATCAGGGGGAGAGACCCAGTACTTC. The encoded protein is CASSQKSGGETQYF.

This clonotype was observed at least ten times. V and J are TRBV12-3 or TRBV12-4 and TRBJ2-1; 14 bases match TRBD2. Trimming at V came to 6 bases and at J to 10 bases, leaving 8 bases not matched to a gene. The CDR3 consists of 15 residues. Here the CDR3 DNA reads TGTGCCAGCAGCGCGGGACTAGCGGGAGTTGGGGAGCAGTTCTTC. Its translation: CASSAGLAGVGEQFF.

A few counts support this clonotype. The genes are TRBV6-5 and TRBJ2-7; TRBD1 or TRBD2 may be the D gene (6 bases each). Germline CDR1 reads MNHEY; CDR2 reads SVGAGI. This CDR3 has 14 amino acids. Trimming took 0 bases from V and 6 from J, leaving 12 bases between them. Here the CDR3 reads CASSYSQGRSEQYF. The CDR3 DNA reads TGTGCCAGCAGTTACTCCCAGGGGAGGAGCGAGCAGTACTTC.

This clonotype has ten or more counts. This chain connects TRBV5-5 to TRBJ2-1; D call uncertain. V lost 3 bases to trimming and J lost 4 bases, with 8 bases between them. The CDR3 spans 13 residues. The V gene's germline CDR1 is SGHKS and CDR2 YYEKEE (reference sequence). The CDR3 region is CASSSPRYNEQFF. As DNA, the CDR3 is TGTGCCAGCAGCTCCCCACGTTACAATGAGCAGTTCTTC.

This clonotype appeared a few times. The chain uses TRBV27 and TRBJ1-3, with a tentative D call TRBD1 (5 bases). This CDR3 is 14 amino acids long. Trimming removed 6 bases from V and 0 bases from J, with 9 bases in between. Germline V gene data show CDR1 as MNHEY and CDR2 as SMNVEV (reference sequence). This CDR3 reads CASRGVISGNTIYF. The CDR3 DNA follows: TGTGCCAGCAGGGGGGTCATCTCTGGAAACACCATATATTTT.

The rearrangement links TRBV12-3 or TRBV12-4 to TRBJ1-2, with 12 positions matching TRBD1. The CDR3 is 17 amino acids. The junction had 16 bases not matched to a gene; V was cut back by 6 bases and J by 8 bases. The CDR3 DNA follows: TGTGCCAGCAGCTCTGGGACAGGGGGCTCATTTTATAGGGGCTACACCTTC. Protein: CASSSGTGGSFYRGYTF.

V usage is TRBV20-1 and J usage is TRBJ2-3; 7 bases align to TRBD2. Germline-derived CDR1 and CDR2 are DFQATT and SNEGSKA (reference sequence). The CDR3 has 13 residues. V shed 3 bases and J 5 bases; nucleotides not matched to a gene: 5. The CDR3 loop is CSASVAGEDTQYF. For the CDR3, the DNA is TGCAGTGCTAGCGTTGCGGGAGAAGATACGCAGTATTTT.

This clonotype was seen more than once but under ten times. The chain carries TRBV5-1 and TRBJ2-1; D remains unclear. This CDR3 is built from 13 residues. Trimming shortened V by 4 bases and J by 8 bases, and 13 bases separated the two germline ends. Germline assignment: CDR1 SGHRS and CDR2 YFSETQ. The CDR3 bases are TGCGCCAGCAGCCCTGAGATGGGCTATGAGCAGTTCTTC. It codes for CASSPEMGYEQFF.

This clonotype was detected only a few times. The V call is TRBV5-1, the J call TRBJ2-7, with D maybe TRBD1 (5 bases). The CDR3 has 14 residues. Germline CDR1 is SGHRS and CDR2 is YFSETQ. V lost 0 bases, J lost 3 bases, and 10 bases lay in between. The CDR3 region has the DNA TGCGCCAGCAGCTTGGGCGGACAAAGCTACGAGCAGTACGTC. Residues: CASSLGGQSYEQYV.

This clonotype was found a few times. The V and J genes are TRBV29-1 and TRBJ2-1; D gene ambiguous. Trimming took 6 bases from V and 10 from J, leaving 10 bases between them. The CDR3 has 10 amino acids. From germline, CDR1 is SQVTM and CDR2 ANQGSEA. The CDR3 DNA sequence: TGCAGCGTGTCCACGGTCGAGCAGTTCTTC. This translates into CSVSTVEQFF.

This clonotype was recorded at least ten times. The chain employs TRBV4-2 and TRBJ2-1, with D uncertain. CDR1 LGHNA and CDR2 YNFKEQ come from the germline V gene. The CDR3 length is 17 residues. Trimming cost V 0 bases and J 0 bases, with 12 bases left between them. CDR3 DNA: TGTGCCAGCAGCCAAGATCGGCCACCTAGCTCCTACAATGAGCAGTTCTTC. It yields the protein CASSQDRPPSSYNEQFF.

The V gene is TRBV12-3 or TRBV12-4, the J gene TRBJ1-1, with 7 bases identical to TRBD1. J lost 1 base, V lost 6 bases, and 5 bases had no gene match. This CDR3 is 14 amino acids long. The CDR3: CASRPGQSNTEAFF. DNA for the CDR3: TGTGCCAGCAGACCGGGACAGTCGAACACTGAAGCTTTCTTT.

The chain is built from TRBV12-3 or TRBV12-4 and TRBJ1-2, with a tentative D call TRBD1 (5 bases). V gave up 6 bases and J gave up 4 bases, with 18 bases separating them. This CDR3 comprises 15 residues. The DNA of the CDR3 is TGTGCCAGCAGCCCACGGGCAGGGTCTTTCTATGGCTACACCTTC. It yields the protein CASSPRAGSFYGYTF.

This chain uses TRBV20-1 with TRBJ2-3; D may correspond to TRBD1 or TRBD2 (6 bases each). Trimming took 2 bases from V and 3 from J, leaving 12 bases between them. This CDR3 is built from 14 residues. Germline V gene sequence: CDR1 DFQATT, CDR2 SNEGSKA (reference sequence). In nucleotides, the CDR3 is TGCAGTGCTAGAAAAGGGGGGCCAACAGATACGCAGTATTTT. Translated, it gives CSARKGGPTDTQYF.